The clone carrying this T cell receptor beta chain was detected a few times. The antigen remains undetermined. The data stem from a study of vaccination and CD4 T cells after COVID-19. Overall study context: Cultures designated as controls were supplied with a CEFX pool, an HIV-1 Nef pool, or no peptide.

Regarding treatment: roughly 11-day PBMC culture with coronavirus spike peptide pools or control peptides (ViraFEST assay). The CDR3 is 14 residues long. The junction had 6 bases not matched to a gene; V was cut back by 5 bases and J by 2 bases. CDR1 is DFQATT and CDR2 is SNEGSKA in the germline V gene (reference sequence). The Oncomine TCR Beta short-read assay generated sequence data from the DNA of cultured CD4+ T cells. A single record per CDR3 protein comes from TCRdb applying MiXCR to the PCR reads. The sample yields 15,000 to 20,000 distinct CDR3 sequences, about 61% seen once. Sequencing input: CD4+ T cells from blood, cultured in vitro. J is TRBJ2-7 and V is TRBV20-1, with 10 positions matching TRBD2. This TCR was sampled from a human donor who had recovered from COVID-19. The CDR3 DNA reads as TGCAGTGCTCCCCCGGGACTAGCGCCCTACGAGCAGTACTTC. Residues: CSAPPGLAPYEQYF.